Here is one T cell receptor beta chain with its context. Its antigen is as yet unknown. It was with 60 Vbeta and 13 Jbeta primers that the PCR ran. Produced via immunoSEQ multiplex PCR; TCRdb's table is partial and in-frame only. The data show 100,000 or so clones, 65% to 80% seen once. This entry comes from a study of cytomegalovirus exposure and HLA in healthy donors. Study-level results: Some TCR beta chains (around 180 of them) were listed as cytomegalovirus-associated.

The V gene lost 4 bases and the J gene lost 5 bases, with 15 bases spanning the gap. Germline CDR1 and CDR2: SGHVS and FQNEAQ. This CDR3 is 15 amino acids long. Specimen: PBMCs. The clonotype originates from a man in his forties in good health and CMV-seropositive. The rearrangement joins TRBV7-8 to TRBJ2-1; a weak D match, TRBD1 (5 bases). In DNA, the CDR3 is TGTGCCAGCAGCTGGTTGGAACAGGTTGACAATGAGCAGTTCTTC. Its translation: CASSWLEQVDNEQFF.